This passage covers 21 T cell receptor beta chains from one sample sequenced in a study of CD8 T cells in Susac syndrome. It was with random hexamers that roughly 0.45 to 1 ug RNA was reverse transcribed. Each CDR3 protein gets one entry after TCRdb re-called the immunoSEQ multiplex PCR reads with MiXCR. The sample has roughly 75,000 distinct CDR3 sequences, roughly 93% seen once. What was sequenced was CD4+ T cells from PBMCs. These receptors all come from a human donor with Susac syndrome.

This chain joins TRBV30 and TRBJ2-1, with TRBD2 matching over 14 bases. Germline V gives CDR1 GTSNPN, CDR2 SVGIG (reference sequence). There are 14 residues in the CDR3. Trimming took 4 bases from V and 8 from J; bases not matched to a gene: 4. The CDR3 bases are TGTGCCTGGAACCTGGGACTAGCGGGAGATGAGCAGTTCTTC. Translated: CAWNLGLAGDEQFF. The whole variable domain, remainder taken from reference TRBV30 and TRBJ2-1, is SQTIHQWPATLVQPVGSPLSLECTVEGTSNPNLYWYRQAAGRGLQLLFYSVGIGQISSEVPQNLSASRPQDRQFILSSKKLLLSDSGFYLCAWNLGLAGDEQFFGPGTRLTVL.

The CDR3 sequence: CASSLEGSGDSPFYEQYF. CDR3 in DNA: TGCGCCAGCAGCCTCGAGGGGTCAGGGGACTCTCCCTTCTACGAGCAGTACTTC. V is TRBV4-3 and J is TRBJ2-7, with D perhaps assigned TRBD1 or TRBD2 (6 bases each). The CDR3 has 18 residues. The V gene's germline CDR1 is LGHNA and CDR2 YSLEER. V lost 4 bases and J lost 3, with 25 bases in between.

The rearrangement links TRBV3-1 to TRBJ2-1; 11 nucleotides line up with TRBD1. Germline values: CDR1 LGHDT, CDR2 YNNKEL (reference sequence). The CDR3 loop spans 16 amino acids. The V and J ends lost 4 bases and 16 bases, in that order; junction bases with no gene match: 18. The CDR3 DNA is TGTGCCAGCAGCCTGCGAGCCGTTTCCGGGACAGGGGGGCTCTTCTTC. Its protein product is CASSLRAVSGTGGLFF.

The chain employs TRBV5-8 and TRBJ2-1; 7 bases are a match to TRBD1. Germline V lookup: CDR1 SGHTS, CDR2 YDEGEE. This CDR3 has 15 amino acids. V dropped 4 bases and J dropped 8; count of bases not matched to a gene: 12. This CDR3 reads CASSLGDNRGDEQFF. The CDR3 DNA is TGTGCCAGCAGCCTGGGAGACAACAGGGGCGATGAGCAGTTCTTC.

The chain carries TRBV3-1 and TRBJ1-1; possible D gene TRBD1, 6 bases. CDR1 and CDR2 from the germline V gene are LGHDT and YNNKEL (reference sequence). V lost 6 bases, J lost 4 bases, and 12 bases lay in between. The length of the CDR3 is 13 residues. CDR3 in amino acids: CASRRQAGTEAFF. CDR3 DNA sequence: TGTGCCAGCAGGCGACAGGCGGGCACTGAAGCTTTCTTT.

The V and J genes are TRBV6-5 and TRBJ2-5, with a possible D match to TRBD2 (5 bases). Trimming left V 7 bases short and J 1 base short, with 16 bases between. The CDR3 sequence is 15 residues long. From germline, CDR1 is MNHEY and CDR2 SVGAGI. CDR3 sequence: CASNPPGVPQETQYF. In DNA, the CDR3 is TGTGCCAGCAACCCACCCGGGGTGCCCCAAGAGACCCAGTACTTC.

This clonotype was counted a single time. The chain recombines TRBV28 with TRBJ2-1, with a possible D match to TRBD2 (7 bases). The V end lost 6 bases, the J end lost 3 bases, and 15 bases lay between the germline ends. Looked up from germline, CDR1 is MDHEN and CDR2 is SYDVKM. The CDR3 length is 15 residues. In DNA, the CDR3 is TGTGCCAGCAGGCTAACGGGGGGCGTCTACAATGAGCAGTTCTTC. It codes for CASRLTGGVYNEQFF. The full variable domain, completed using reference TRBV28 and TRBJ2-1, is DVKVTQSSRYLVKRTGEKVFLECVQDMDHENMFWYRQDPGLGLRLIYFSYDVKMKEKGDIPEGYSVSREKKERFSLILESASTNQTSMYLCASRLTGGVYNEQFFGPGTRLTVL.

The chain joins TRBV18 to TRBJ2-1; 10 positions match TRBD1. V dropped 3 bases and J dropped 1; count of bases not matched to a gene: 3. The CDR3 is made up of 16 amino acids. The germline CDR1 and CDR2 sequences are KGHSH and LQKENI. CDR3 sequence reads: CASSPGGQGSYNEQFF. CDR3 nucleotides: TGTGCCAGCTCACCGGGGGGACAGGGGTCCTACAATGAGCAGTTCTTC. The full variable domain, its missing parts supplied by reference TRBV18 and TRBJ2-1, is NAGVMQNPRHLVRRRGQEARLRCSPMKGHSHVYWYRQLPEEGLKFMVYLQKENIIDESGMPKERFSAEFPKEGPSILRIQQVVRGDSAAYFCASSPGGQGSYNEQFFGPGTRLTVL.

The rearrangement uses TRBV24-1 and TRBJ1-5; TRBD1 matches 10 bases. J was trimmed by 4 bases and V by 4 bases; bases with no gene match: 6. The germline gives CDR1 KGHDR, CDR2 SFDVKD. This CDR3 is 16 amino acids long. The CDR3 DNA reads TGTGCCACCAGTGAGAGGGGACAGGGGCCAAATCAGCCCCAGCATTTT. Protein: CATSERGQGPNQPQHF.

J is TRBJ2-5 and V is TRBV28, with D perhaps matching TRBD2 (7 bases). Germline lookup yields CDR1 MDHEN and CDR2 SYDVKM. This CDR3 comprises 13 residues. Trimming took 6 bases from V and 5 from J, leaving 13 bases between them. CDR3 amino acids: CASREGGRETQYF. The DNA of the CDR3 is TGTGCCAGCAGAGAGGGGGGGCGGGAGACCCAGTACTTC.

The chain is built from TRBV3-1 and TRBJ2-2; D could derive from TRBD1 or TRBD2 (5 bases each). Trimming pared 4 bases from V and 8 bases from J, leaving 11 bases between. CDR1 and CDR2 from the germline V gene are LGHDT and YNNKEL (reference sequence). The CDR3 is made up of 13 amino acids. The CDR3 region has the DNA TGTGCCAGCAGCCCCACGAGGGGAGGGGAGCTGTTTTTT. It translates to CASSPTRGGELFF. The full variable domain, rest sourced from reference TRBV3-1 and TRBJ2-2, is DTAVSQTPKYLVTQMGNDKSIKCEQNLGHDTMYWYKQDSKKFLKIMFSYNNKELIINETVPNRFSPKSPDKAHLNLHINSLELGDSAVYFCASSPTRGGELFFGEGSRLTVL.

The V and J genes are TRBV2 and TRBJ2-4; no reliable D call. Deletions cut 0 bases from V and 0 bases from J, with 12 bases between. CDR3 length: 17 residues. The germline V gene encodes CDR1 SNHLY and CDR2 FYNNEI. The CDR3 protein is CASSEALGLLAKNIQYF. CDR3 bases: TGTGCCAGCAGTGAAGCTTTAGGGCTTTTAGCCAAAAACATTCAGTACTTC.

The chain links TRBV9 to TRBJ2-2, with D maybe TRBD2 (5 bases). In germline, CDR1 is SGDLS, CDR2 YYNGEE. The CDR3 length is 16 residues. The ends were cut back, 2 bases at V and 5 bases at J, with 16 bases in the middle. CDR3 region: CASSVLLAGGTGELFF. The CDR3 DNA reads TGTGCCAGCAGCGTCCTTCTGGCGGGCGGAACCGGGGAGCTGTTTTTT.

This clonotype has only one observation. The chain recombines TRBV24-1 with TRBJ1-2; D is possibly TRBD1 (6 bases). This CDR3 has 14 amino acids. Germline V gives CDR1 KGHDR, CDR2 SFDVKD. Trimming shortened V by 5 bases and J by 4 bases, and 13 bases separated the two germline ends. Written as DNA, the CDR3 is TGTGCCACCAGTGCTCGGCAGGGGTCCTATGGCTACACCTTC. Translated: CATSARQGSYGYTF.

V usage is TRBV3-1 and J usage is TRBJ1-2, with D perhaps matching TRBD1 (5 bases). CDR1 and CDR2 from the germline V gene are LGHDT and YNNKEL (reference sequence). The length of the CDR3 is 13 residues. V was pared by 4 bases and J by 8 bases, with 14 bases between. CDR3 loop: CASSLGIRGGYTF. The CDR3 DNA follows: TGTGCCAGCAGCCTAGGCATCCGGGGGGGCTACACCTTC.

In its sample, this clonotype was seen once. The chain is built from TRBV3-1 and TRBJ1-2; the D gene is possibly TRBD1 (5 bases). The germline CDR1 and CDR2 sequences are LGHDT and YNNKEL (reference sequence). Deletions cut 6 bases from V and 4 bases from J, with 12 bases between. The CDR3 is 13 residues long. The CDR3 region is CASSRGTAYGYTF. The CDR3 DNA sequence: TGTGCCAGCAGTCGTGGGACGGCCTATGGCTACACCTTC. The entire variable domain, with the rest obtained from reference TRBV3-1 and TRBJ1-2, is as follows: DTAVSQTPKYLVTQMGNDKSIKCEQNLGHDTMYWYKQDSKKFLKIMFSYNNKELIINETVPNRFSPKSPDKAHLNLHINSLELGDSAVYFCASSRGTAYGYTFGSGTRLTVV.

V gene TRBV30 combines with J gene TRBJ2-3, with TRBD2 matching over 13 bases. This CDR3 has 16 residues. The germline CDR1 and CDR2 sequences are GTSNPN and SVGIG (reference sequence). V shed 4 bases and J 2 bases; nucleotides not matched to a gene: 6. The DNA of the CDR3 is TGTGCCTGGAATCTGGGACTAGCGGGGAACACAGATACGCAGTATTTT. It yields the protein CAWNLGLAGNTDTQYF.

V gene TRBV19 combines with J gene TRBJ1-6; 7 bases agree with TRBD1. V lost 4 bases to trimming and J lost 13 bases; unmatched junction nucleotides: 10. Germline-derived CDR1 and CDR2 are LNHDA and SQIVND (reference sequence). The CDR3 is 14 residues long. CDR3 in amino acids: CASSTPGGSRPLHF. CDR3 in DNA: TGTGCCAGTAGTACTCCAGGGGGGTCGCGGCCCCTCCACTTT.

The chain has TRBV7-6 and TRBJ2-3; D remains ambiguous. The CDR3 spans 13 residues. V gave up 2 bases and J gave up 6 bases, with 9 bases separating them. CDR1 is SGHVS, CDR2 FNYEAQ, per germline. Written as DNA, the CDR3 is TGTGCCAGCAGCTTACCCCTGGGGGATACGCAGTATTTT. Protein product: CASSLPLGDTQYF.

J is TRBJ2-1 and V is TRBV4-3; 7 positions agree with TRBD2. Per the germline V gene, CDR1 is LGHNA and CDR2 is YSLEER. This CDR3 spans 17 amino acids. Germline trimming cut 0 bases from V and 8 bases from J; bases unmatched to any gene: 13. CDR3 in amino acids: CASSQDLYWGGKDEQFF. The CDR3 DNA reads as TGCGCCAGCAGCCAAGATCTATATTGGGGGGGGAAGGATGAGCAGTTCTTC.

The chain has TRBV28 and TRBJ1-5; D might be TRBD1 (6 bases). Trimming pared 7 bases from V and 5 bases from J, leaving 15 bases between. Germline CDR1 reads MDHEN; CDR2 reads SYDVKM. The CDR3 spans 14 residues. The CDR3 spells CASTHRDGYQPQHF. As DNA, the CDR3 is TGTGCCAGCACCCACAGGGATGGGTATCAGCCCCAGCATTTT.